This T cell receptor beta chain was documented in a study of vaccination and CD4 T cells after COVID-19 (dated by TCRdb to 2021 to 2024). Context from the whole study: Convalescent patients had a positive SARS-CoV-2 result on nasal swab PCR, and of these patients, fewer than ten had mild disease and one had severe disease. Six males and four females were included in the convalescent cohort, with two Hispanic individuals, seven Caucasians, two Asians and one multiracial person represented. Participants got two doses of the Pfizer-BioNTech BNT162b2 vaccine (n=8) or two doses of the Moderna mRNA-1273 vaccine (n=2). Post-COVID blood samples from convalescent patients were collected a median of roughly 100 days after diagnosis, with a range of 35 to 161 days. Post-vaccine blood samples were obtained a median of about 77 days after the second vaccine dose, with a range of roughly 13 to 250 days. For three convalescent patients, samples were collected at an early post-vaccination timepoint (day 14) as well as at a late post-vaccination timepoint (days 161 to 241). The cultures were stimulated with overlapping spike peptide pools from SARS-CoV-2 and from the common cold coronaviruses HCoV-NL63, HCoV-OC43 and HCoV-229E. As controls, cultures received a CEFX viral epitope pool (the positive control), an HIV-1 Nef peptide pool (the negative control), or no peptide at all. In roughly 11 COVID-19 convalescent patients and 4 infection-naive healthy vaccine recipients, the spike-specific CD4+ TCR repertoire before mRNA vaccination was compared with the repertoire after mRNA vaccination.

Library preparation used PCR. At the Johns Hopkins FTIC core, DNA from the cultured CD4+ T cells underwent TCR sequencing with the Oncomine TCR Beta short-read assay. Genomic DNA was extracted from the cultured CD4+ T cells with the QIAamp micro DNA kit. Oncomine TCR Beta libraries from cultured CD4+ T cells were pooled with unique dual indexes and sequenced on an Illumina iSeq 100. In the original analysis: Non-productive sequences were removed, and CDR3s that did not start with C, did not end with F or W, or were shorter than 7 amino acids were discarded. The MANAFEST web application was used to identify antigen-specific clonotypes by comparing peptide-stimulated wells against reference wells and other culture wells. To be called positive, a clone needed an FDR below 0.05, an odds ratio above 5, and a productive frequency above 0.1% in at least two of three replicate wells. Cross-reactive clonotypes were defined as significantly expanded in both SARS-CoV-2 spike wells and at least one common cold coronavirus spike condition. Levenshtein distances (stringdist) and unrooted phylogenetic trees (ape) in R version 3.6.1 were used to assess CDR3 homology. TCRdb reprocessing: public reads trimmed at Q25 with fastp, clones called with MiXCR, in-frame beta chains kept. Rows merge per CDR3 protein into single entries with the most common DNA and genes. These V and J calls originate from TCRdb's pipeline instead of the authors' own analysis. In this sample the table shows more than 15,000 distinct CDR3 sequences, more than 45% of which occur a single time. 20% of the sample rests with the top ten.

Interpreted using the paper, the time point label stands for: late sampling 161 to 241 days after vaccination in a few convalescent patients. The treatment or condition label corresponds to: approximately nine-day PBMC culture with coronavirus spike peptide pools or control peptides (ViraFEST assay). The ViraFEST assay, used in the study, expanded antigen-specific T cells with peptide pools and then identified the expanded clonotypes through TCR sequencing. The positive SARS-CoV-2 PCR tests of the convalescent patients were dated from March to December 2020, before the Alpha, Beta and Delta variants emerged in the United States. PBMCs were cultured at 1.5 million to 2 million per well in IMDM supplemented with about 5% human AB serum and roughly 10 IU/ml IL-2, with approximately 9.2 ug/ml peptide pools added. On days 3 and 7, half of the culture medium was replaced with fresh IL-2-containing medium. Once the cells had been in culture for roughly 11 days, the EasySep CD4+ T cell isolation kit was used to isolate CD4+ T cells by negative selection. Ficoll-Paque Plus gradient centrifugation was used to isolate PBMCs from whole blood, and the isolated PBMCs were then either used fresh or cryopreserved at -140C. Culture conditions were generally each tested in triplicate wells.

Worth noting for this clonotype: Its antigen has not been determined. Base qualities were left out, and no much larger clone turns up one base away.

Study-wide findings and limitations: In convalescent patients, a median around 90% of post-vaccine SARS-CoV-2-reactive clones were detected only after vaccination, suggesting vaccine-specific priming. Only a relatively small number of convalescent patients were included in the study, and early timepoints following natural infection were not analyzed. An increase in the median number of SARS-CoV-2-reactive clonotypes from approximately 21 after infection to 38 after vaccination was observed, but the change was not found to be significant. Of the vaccine-specific clones in convalescent patients, 304 of 307, or nearly all, reacted only to SARS-CoV-2 spike and did not cross-react with common cold coronaviruses.

Including cysteine and phenylalanine, the CDR3 has 14 amino acids. The DNA shown is the 42-base CDR3, in frame from base 1. The V end gives up 4 bases and the J end 4 bases, leaving 4 bases in the junction not matched to a gene. CDR1 and CDR2, per the germline V gene (reference sequence), are LNHDA and SQIVND. This receptor was taken from a human donor who had recovered from COVID-19. In this chain, TRBV19 is recombined with TRBJ1-2; 9 bases in between match TRBD1. Source: CD4+ T cells from blood, cultured in vitro, taken about 7 months after SARS-CoV-2 vaccination. The base sequence is TGTGCCAGTAGTAGGGGACAGGGCATCTATGGCTACACCTTC. This encodes CASSRGQGIYGYTF.